These 21 T cell receptor beta chains were sequenced from one sample in a study of beta chain features in type 1 diabetes. Expressed TCRB transcripts were sequenced after all isolated RNA was converted to cDNA. Sequencing was performed with immunoSEQ multiplex PCR; in TCRdb, only in-frame clones are kept and a portion is missing. The sample lists 300,000 to 450,000 clones, around 13% occurring once. Sequencing was carried out using naive CD4+ T cells from blood. The origin of the receptors is a man in his late teens or twenties in good health.

The chain combines TRBV4-3 with TRBJ1-6; 8 nucleotides agree with TRBD1. Germline loops: CDR1 LGHNA, CDR2 YSLEER. This CDR3 contains 14 residues. V was clipped by 3 bases and J by 9 bases; unmatched bases: 4. The CDR3 DNA is TGCGCCAGCAGCCACGGACAGGGTCGTTCACCCCTCCACTTT. Translating it yields CASSHGQGRSPLHF.

CDR3: CASSLGQIMNTEAFF. The CDR3 nucleotides are TGTGCCAGCAGCCTCGGACAGATCATGAACACTGAAGCTTTCTTT. The chain combines TRBV7-8 with TRBJ1-1; weak D call: TRBD1 (6 bases). Trimming shortened V by 5 bases and J by 0 bases, and 13 bases separated the two germline ends. Germline V gives CDR1 SGHVS, CDR2 FQNEAQ. This CDR3 spans 15 amino acids.

This clone was counted between two and nine times. The CDR3 spells CASSALDRRYTEAFF. The CDR3 bases are TGTGCCAGCAGTGCCTTGGACAGGCGGTACACTGAAGCTTTCTTT. The chain links TRBV6-1 to TRBJ1-1; 7 nucleotides line up with TRBD1. The junction had 8 bases not matched to a gene; V was cut back by 4 bases and J by 3 bases. This CDR3 has 15 residues. CDR1 is MNHNS and CDR2 is SASEGT in the germline V gene.

The chain couples TRBV11-3 to TRBJ2-1; 7 nucleotides agree with TRBD2. The germline V gene has CDR1 SGHNT and CDR2 YENEEA. The CDR3 runs 15 residues. V trimming: 8 bases; J trimming: 8 bases; junction bases outside the gene matches: 15. CDR3 coding DNA: TGTGCCAGCGCCAGAGGGGCTAGCGGTCCTGATGAGCAGTTCTTC. Translated: CASARGASGPDEQFF.

This clone was observed a few times. This chain connects TRBV5-6 to TRBJ1-4; 10 bases align to TRBD1. CDR1 and CDR2 (germline): SGHDT, YYEEEE. V lost 0 bases and J lost 0; bases outside the gene matches: 8. This CDR3 region has 19 residues. The CDR3 nucleotides are TGTGCCAGCAGCTTGGATCAGGGGACAGGGGCTGCAACTAATGAAAAACTGTTTTTT. Amino acids: CASSLDQGTGAATNEKLFF.

The chain employs TRBV6-5 and TRBJ2-7; 9 nucleotides line up with TRBD1. The CDR3 covers 16 residues. The germline V gene encodes CDR1 MNHEY and CDR2 SVGAGI. J was trimmed by 4 bases and V by 0 bases; bases with no gene match: 7. For the CDR3, the DNA is TGTGCCAGCAGTTACTCGAAGGACAGGGGAATGTACGAGCAGTACTTC. Translating it yields CASSYSKDRGMYEQYF.

The J gene is TRBJ1-2, the V gene TRBV30, with D maybe TRBD1 (5 bases). The CDR3 totals 12 residues. V was shortened by 2 bases and J by 6 bases, with 10 bases between the two germline ends. Germline values: CDR1 GTSNPN, CDR2 SVGIG (reference sequence). This CDR3 reads CAWSQGGDGYTF. The CDR3 DNA reads TGTGCCTGGAGTCAGGGAGGAGATGGCTACACCTTC.

The V call is TRBV4-3, the J call TRBJ1-5; D call uncertain. CDR3 length: 12 residues. The V gene's germline CDR1 is LGHNA and CDR2 YSLEER. The ends were cut back, 1 base at V and 9 bases at J, with 7 bases in the middle. The CDR3 spells CASSQVRVPQHF. CDR3 in DNA: TGCGCCAGCAGCCAAGTTCGGGTGCCCCAGCATTTT.

This clone was counted between two and nine times. The chain recombines TRBV27 with TRBJ2-3, with no clear D. The CDR3 runs 13 residues. Trimming took off 5 bases at V and 6 bases at J, with 12 bases between the two ends. Germline loops: CDR1 MNHEY, CDR2 SMNVEV (reference sequence). The CDR3 nucleotides read TGTGCCAGCAGTCACAGACCAATTGATACGCAGTATTTT. This codes for CASSHRPIDTQYF.

This clone has more than one count but fewer than ten. The chain employs TRBV30 and TRBJ2-2, with D unresolved. Germline V gene lookup returns CDR1 GTSNPN and CDR2 SVGIG (reference sequence). Trimming took 2 bases from V and 1 from J, leaving 5 bases between them. The CDR3 is 13 residues long. Here the CDR3 DNA reads TGTGCCTGGAGTAACATGAACACCGGGGAGCTGTTTTTT. Protein product: CAWSNMNTGELFF. The full variable domain, in which reference TRBV30 and TRBJ2-2 provide the parts outside the CDR3, is SQTIHQWPATLVQPVGSPLSLECTVEGTSNPNLYWYRQAAGRGLQLLFYSVGIGQISSEVPQNLSASRPQDRQFILSSKKLLLSDSGFYLCAWSNMNTGELFFGEGSRLTVL.

The chain links TRBV28 to TRBJ1-2; weak D call: TRBD1 (5 bases). V lost 5 bases and J 5 bases, leaving 15 bases between the germline ends. The CDR3 runs to 14 residues. CDR1 is MDHEN and CDR2 is SYDVKM in the germline V gene. CDR3 sequence (DNA): TGTGCCAGCAGTGGAGACAGCGTCCATTATGGCTACACCTTC. Translating gives CASSGDSVHYGYTF.

The chain is built from TRBV4-1 and TRBJ2-3, with a weak D call TRBD1 (5 bases). The CDR3 has 15 amino acids. V was shortened by 3 bases and J by 1 base, with 11 bases between the two germline ends. Germline V CDR1 and CDR2: MGHRA, YSYEKL. CDR3 bases: TGCGCCAGCAGCCAGTTAGGGGTACGCACAGATACGCAGTATTTT. Its protein product is CASSQLGVRTDTQYF.

The chain couples TRBV30 to TRBJ1-1; D call uncertain. The V gene's germline CDR1 is GTSNPN and CDR2 SVGIG (reference sequence). Trimming pared 5 bases from V and 1 base from J, leaving 8 bases between. CDR3 length: 12 residues. The CDR3 here is CAWGHRNTEAFF. CDR3 sequence (DNA): TGTGCCTGGGGTCATAGGAACACTGAAGCTTTCTTT.

V gene TRBV11-2 combines with J gene TRBJ2-4, with TRBD1 matching over 9 bases. J was trimmed by 4 bases and V by 2 bases; bases with no gene match: 6. CDR1 SGHAT and CDR2 FQNNGV come from the germline V gene. The CDR3 is 16 residues long. The CDR3, as DNA: TGTGCCAGCAGCTTATTTTCGACAGGGGGGAAAAACATTCAGTACTTC. Its protein product is CASSLFSTGGKNIQYF.

The gene calls are TRBV7-3 and TRBJ2-1; the D is unclear. Trimming left V 7 bases short and J 8 bases short, with 9 bases between. Germline CDR1 SGHTA, CDR2 FQGTGA. This CDR3 has 11 amino acids. The CDR3 DNA follows: TGTGCCAGCACCCCCGCGGATGAGCAGTTCTTC. This gives the protein CASTPADEQFF.

In nucleotides, the CDR3 is TGTGCCATCACCGGACACGAATTGCAGCCCCAGCATTTT. This gives the protein CAITGHELQPQHF. This chain connects TRBV10-3 to TRBJ1-5; weak D call: TRBD1 (5 bases). Trimming removed 7 bases at V and 7 bases at J, with 14 bases between. The CDR3 has 13 residues. Germline V gene lookup returns CDR1 ENHRY and CDR2 SYGVKD.

The V call is TRBV7-6, the J call TRBJ1-1; 7 bases line up with TRBD1. In germline, CDR1 is SGHVS, CDR2 FNYEAQ. This CDR3 spans 15 amino acids. After removal of 9 bases from V and 0 bases from J, the junction contained 10 bases not matched to a gene. CDR3 region: CASGRTGLMNTEAFF. The CDR3 DNA is TGTGCCAGTGGTAGGACAGGACTCATGAACACTGAAGCTTTCTTT.

The sample holds a few counts of this clone. The chain has TRBV7-2 and TRBJ2-7, with TRBD2 matching over 14 bases. CDR3 length: 15 residues. CDR1 is SGHTA and CDR2 is FQGNSA in the germline V gene. V gave up 5 bases and J gave up 2 bases; unmatched junction bases: 2. The CDR3 region has the DNA TGTGCCAGCAGCCTGACTAGCGGGAGGGCCTACGAGCAGTACTTC. Its protein product is CASSLTSGRAYEQYF.

This clone came up a few times. V usage is TRBV30 and J usage is TRBJ1-5, with D possibly matching TRBD1 (6 bases). Trimming removed 2 bases at V and 9 bases at J, with 20 bases between. Per germline, CDR1 GTSNPN and CDR2 SVGIG (reference sequence). The CDR3 spans 15 residues. The chain's CDR3 is CAWSPTLDSRGPQHF. CDR3 nucleotide sequence: TGTGCCTGGAGTCCGACCTTGGACAGTCGTGGGCCCCAGCATTTT.

The chain couples TRBV5-6 to TRBJ2-2, with 9 bases aligning to TRBD2. This CDR3 has 16 amino acids. Germline CDR1 reads SGHDT; CDR2 reads YYEEEE. V lost 2 bases to trimming and J lost 2 bases; unmatched junction nucleotides: 4. Here the CDR3 DNA reads TGTGCCAGCAGCTTTAGCGGGGGCCTCAACACCGGGGAGCTGTTTTTT. Amino acid sequence: CASSFSGGLNTGELFF.

This clone was detected a few times. J is TRBJ1-1 and V is TRBV30; 9 nucleotides align to TRBD1. The V segment lost 2 bases and the J segment 1 base; nucleotides outside the gene matches: 17. The CDR3 has 19 amino acids. The germline CDR1 and CDR2 sequences are GTSNPN and SVGIG (reference sequence). CDR3: CAWSPYKTGGMIRNTEAFF. The CDR3 DNA reads as TGTGCCTGGAGTCCCTACAAGACAGGGGGAATGATAAGGAACACTGAAGCTTTCTTT.